The rows below give T cell receptor beta chains drawn from one sample of a study of T cells in Graves' hyperthyroidism and ophthalmopathy. TCRdb reanalysed the multiplex PCR reads using MiXCR and keeps one entry per CDR3 protein. Of about 380,000 distinct CDR3 sequences detected, 13% appear once; the ten largest clones hold under 25%. Specimen: blood. Receptors originate from a man aged 30 to 45 with Graves' hyperthyroidism that later progressed to Graves' ophthalmopathy. Both conserved end residues are trimmed from each CDR3.

V gene	J gene	CDR3 length	CDR3 protein
TRBV9	TRBJ1-3	12	ASSVGVSGNTIY
TRBV28	TRBJ1-6	11	ASRQVPNSPLH
TRBV11-3	TRBJ2-7	13	ASTKKRAGGYEQY
TRBV20-1	TRBJ2-5	10	SAPGALGAQY
TRBV12-5	TRBJ1-1	11	ASGLTQNTEAF
TRBV27	TRBJ1-2	12	ASSLDGANYGYT
TRBV12-3/TRBV12-4	TRBJ2-5	13	ASSHFNRGGETQY
TRBV11-1	TRBJ2-3	13	ASSLDNVGTDTQY
TRBV6-6	TRBJ1-1	16	ASSYSGESGSKGTEAF
TRBV5-1	TRBJ1-4	12	ASRRASDHEKLF
TRBV12-5	TRBJ2-5	15	ASGSGPGAGFRETQY
TRBV6-1	TRBJ2-6	17	ASSDCSTDIRAGANVLT
TRBV5-1	TRBJ2-7	13	ASSPEAGQTYEQY
TRBV6-6	TRBJ2-1	11	ASSYSAYNEQF
TRBV15	TRBJ2-4	14	ATSLPGQGAQNIQY
TRBV7-2	TRBJ2-4	12	ASSAKVVANIQY
TRBV20-1	TRBJ1-5	15	SAPVPGPGYSNQPQH
TRBV20-1	TRBJ2-3	14	SARDFSGISPDTQY
TRBV28	TRBJ1-1	12	ASSPRPLRLGAF
TRBV10-2	TRBJ2-3	12	ASMHLGTTDTQY
TRBV6-4	TRBJ2-2	10	ASSSHTGELF
TRBV10-2	TRBJ2-5	10	ATLRDQETQY
TRBV7-2	TRBJ2-1	14	ASSFRTSGGSNEQF
TRBV5-1	TRBJ2-2	14	ASSLARLAGTGELF
TRBV5-1	TRBJ2-1	13	ASSFYSGYYNEQF
TRBV5-1	TRBJ2-1	15	ASSSLSVGGGLDEQF
TRBV6-6	TRBJ1-3	14	ASSYMGQISGNTIY
TRBV6-4	TRBJ2-2	12	ASSVQGGVGELF
TRBV18	TRBJ2-5	12	ASSLTGLKETQY
TRBV28	TRBJ2-7	15	ASRGLGGDRVTYEQY
TRBV7-6	TRBJ2-6	15	ASSLRDRGAGANVLT
TRBV24-1	TRBJ2-5	15	ATSVPPLAGGEETQY
TRBV11-1	TRBJ1-1	12	ASSQQGNEGEAF
TRBV20-1	TRBJ2-7	13	SASPGGGFSYEQY
TRBV7-2	TRBJ1-1	13	ASSLVGQGGTEAF
TRBV11-2	TRBJ2-3	13	ASSLPGAHTDTQY
TRBV18	TRBJ2-7	12	ASSPQRGIDEQY
TRBV12-3/TRBV12-4	TRBJ2-2	16	ASSLRFGRGLNTGELF
TRBV7-9	TRBJ1-1	11	ASSFTGSTEAF
TRBV4-2	TRBJ2-7	11	ASSPTPSYEQY
TRBV5-6	TRBJ1-6	13	ASSFWAREESPLH
TRBV10-3	TRBJ2-7	14	AISDHRDRGSYEQY
TRBV24-1	TRBJ1-2	14	ATSDSGQGLSDGYT
TRBV5-1	TRBJ1-2	11	ASSVDAEEGYT
TRBV12-3/TRBV12-4	TRBJ2-1	14	ASRGPSGEKYNEQF
TRBV4-1	TRBJ1-1	15	ASSHLARQRINTEAF
TRBV14	TRBJ1-2	14	ASSQDRSKGVKGYT
TRBV9	TRBJ1-5	12	ASSVSPLMGPQH
TRBV27	TRBJ2-7	11	ASINTGTYEQY